The rows below give T cell receptor beta chains drawn from one sample of a study of T cells in Graves' hyperthyroidism and ophthalmopathy. In TCRdb, the multiplex PCR reads were re-called with MiXCR into one record per CDR3 protein. The table records around 300,000 distinct CDR3 sequences, 20% to 30% of them present only once. Sequencing was carried out using blood. The source is a man in his forties with Graves' hyperthyroidism that later progressed to Graves' ophthalmopathy. Each CDR3 is given with its conserved first and last residue. The D gene is left open where the match is weak. The size entry is marked missing in some rows and otherwise reads once, few, many or a size class.

J: TRBJ2-1; V: TRBV27; size: NA; D: NA; CDR3: CASSSPSGYNEQFF; DNA: TGTGCCAGCAGTTCGCCCTCCGGGTACAATGAGCAGTTCTTC
J: TRBJ2-2; V: TRBV3-1; size: few; D: NA; CDR3: CASSQGRTGELFF; DNA: TGTGCCAGCAGCCAAGGTCGGACCGGGGAGCTGTTTTTT
J: TRBJ1-5; V: TRBV19; size: many; D: TRBD1; CDR3: CASSMGQGNQPQHF; DNA: TGTGCCAGTAGTATGGGACAGGGCAATCAGCCCCAGCATTTT
J: TRBJ1-3; V: TRBV12-3/TRBV12-4; size: many; D: NA; CDR3: CASSPGQISGNTIYF; DNA: TGTGCCAGCAGCCCTGGGCAGATCTCTGGAAACACCATATATTTT
J: TRBJ2-2; V: TRBV7-8; size: many; D: NA; CDR3: CASSQWARGGTGELFF; DNA: TGTGCCAGCAGCCAGTGGGCCAGGGGTGGCACCGGGGAGCTGTTTTTT
J: TRBJ1-1; V: TRBV10-3; size: many; D: NA; CDR3: CAIGRGAGSTTEAFF; DNA: TGTGCCATCGGTCGGGGGGCTGGTTCAACAACTGAAGCTTTCTTT
J: TRBJ2-7; V: TRBV6-1; size: many; D: NA; CDR3: CASMDLGAKGQYF; DNA: TGTGCCAGCATGGACTTGGGAGCCAAGGGGCAGTACTTC
J: TRBJ1-3; V: TRBV7-8; size: many; D: NA; CDR3: CASSLERPKSSGNTIYF; DNA: TGTGCCAGCAGCTTAGAGAGACCGAAGAGCTCTGGAAACACCATATATTTT
J: TRBJ2-7; V: TRBV6-5; size: many; D: TRBD2; CDR3: CASSYEVAGVEQYF; DNA: TGTGCCAGCAGTTACGAGGTAGCGGGAGTCGAGCAGTACTTC
J: TRBJ1-6; V: TRBV11-2; size: many; D: NA; CDR3: CASSSTTVYNSPLHF; DNA: TGTGCCAGCAGCTCCACGACAGTGTATAATTCACCCCTCCACTTT
J: TRBJ2-2; V: TRBV12-3/TRBV12-4; size: many; D: NA; CDR3: CASRPPWARGTGELFF; DNA: TGTGCCAGCAGACCCCCGTGGGCCCGAGGCACCGGGGAGCTGTTTTTT
J: TRBJ1-1; V: TRBV2; size: many; D: NA; CDR3: CASSYRGQITEAFF; DNA: TGTGCCAGCAGTTACCGGGGCCAAATCACTGAAGCTTTCTTT
J: TRBJ1-1; V: TRBV4-1; size: many; D: NA; CDR3: CASSPGTLGGDTEAFF; DNA: TGCGCCAGCAGCCCTGGGACGCTCGGGGGGGACACTGAAGCTTTCTTT
J: TRBJ2-7; V: TRBV20-1; size: many; D: TRBD2; CDR3: CSARKPTSGIPYEQYF; DNA: TGCAGTGCTAGAAAACCGACTAGCGGGATTCCCTACGAGCAGTACTTC
J: TRBJ1-1; V: TRBV4-2; size: NA; D: NA; CDR3: CASSQESRPTEAFF; DNA: TGTGCCAGCAGCCAAGAATCTCGCCCCACTGAAGCTTTCTTT
J: TRBJ2-7; V: TRBV7-6; size: many; D: NA; CDR3: CASSRDHLREQYF; DNA: TGTGCCAGCAGCCGGGACCACCTACGAGAGCAGTACTTC
J: TRBJ2-3; V: TRBV5-1; size: many; D: TRBD2; CDR3: CASSRVAGGSEDTQYF; DNA: TGCGCCAGCAGCAGAGTAGCGGGAGGGTCTGAAGATACGCAGTATTTT
J: TRBJ2-7; V: TRBV5-1; size: many; D: NA; CDR3: CASSYNRESEQYF; DNA: TGCGCCAGCAGCTACAACAGGGAAAGCGAGCAGTACTTC
J: TRBJ1-2; V: TRBV27; size: NA; D: NA; CDR3: CASRGRHGYTF; DNA: TGTGCCAGCAGGGGAAGGCATGGCTACACCTTC
J: TRBJ2-7; V: TRBV10-3; size: many; D: TRBD2; CDR3: CAILGLAGGSYEQYF; DNA: TGTGCCATCCTCGGACTAGCGGGAGGGTCCTACGAGCAGTACTTC
J: TRBJ1-2; V: TRBV28; size: many; D: NA; CDR3: CASSLVQAANYGYTF; DNA: TGTGCCAGCAGTTTAGTCCAAGCAGCTAACTATGGCTACACCTTC
J: TRBJ2-4; V: TRBV24-1; size: NA; D: NA; CDR3: CATSDGYIQYF; DNA: TGTGCCACCAGTGATGGGTACATTCAGTACTTC
J: TRBJ1-2; V: TRBV6-1; size: few; D: TRBD1; CDR3: CASSKQGVDYGYTF; DNA: TGTGCCAGCAGCAAACAGGGGGTAGACTATGGCTACACCTTC
J: TRBJ2-3; V: TRBV6-4; size: NA; D: TRBD2; CDR3: CASSDPSGRWTDTQYF; DNA: TGTGCCAGCAGTGACCCTAGCGGGAGGTGGACAGATACGCAGTATTTT
J: TRBJ2-2; V: TRBV20-1; size: many; D: TRBD2; CDR3: CSARVSSGSAVWTGELFF; DNA: TGCAGTGCTAGAGTCTCTAGCGGGAGCGCGGTATGGACCGGGGAGCTGTTTTTT
J: TRBJ2-7; V: TRBV10-2; size: many; D: TRBD2; CDR3: CASSEGLFSSGSTHEQYF; DNA: TGCGCCAGCAGTGAGGGCCTCTTTAGTAGCGGGAGTACCCACGAGCAGTACTTC
J: TRBJ1-5; V: TRBV28; size: many; D: TRBD1; CDR3: CASSLTGGASNQPQHF; DNA: TGTGCCAGCAGTCTTACAGGGGGCGCGTCGAATCAGCCCCAGCATTTT
J: TRBJ2-6; V: TRBV28; size: many; D: NA; CDR3: CASRSILRDSGANVLTF; DNA: TGTGCCAGCAGATCAATTTTACGGGACTCTGGGGCCAACGTCCTGACTTTC
J: TRBJ1-5; V: TRBV6-2/TRBV6-3; size: NA; D: TRBD1; CDR3: CASRRIGQGARQPQHF; DNA: TGTGCCAGCAGACGAATCGGACAGGGGGCTCGTCAGCCCCAGCATTTT
J: TRBJ2-7; V: TRBV20-1; size: many; D: TRBD2; CDR3: CSAQREWNEQYF; DNA: TGCAGTGCTCAGCGGGAGTGGAACGAGCAGTACTTC
J: TRBJ2-2; V: TRBV9; size: many; D: NA; CDR3: CASQGGSHTGELFF; DNA: TGTGCCAGCCAGGGTGGGAGTCATACCGGGGAGCTGTTTTTT
J: TRBJ2-7; V: TRBV12-3/TRBV12-4; size: NA; D: TRBD2; CDR3: CASSLRLADYYEQYF; DNA: TGTGCCAGCAGTTTACGACTAGCGGACTACTACGAGCAGTACTTC
J: TRBJ2-7; V: TRBV7-2; size: many; D: NA; CDR3: CASSERGEQYF; DNA: TGTGCCAGCAGCGAACGGGGCGAGCAGTACTTC
J: TRBJ2-5; V: TRBV14; size: NA; D: NA; CDR3: CASSQGLSWETQYF; DNA: TGTGCCAGCAGCCAGGGACTGTCGTGGGAGACCCAGTACTTC
J: TRBJ1-1; V: TRBV2; size: many; D: TRBD1; CDR3: CASTLQGEGEAFF; DNA: TGTGCCAGCACCCTACAGGGGGAAGGTGAAGCTTTCTTT
J: TRBJ2-6; V: TRBV20-1; size: many; D: NA; CDR3: CSAADISGANVLTF; DNA: TGCAGTGCTGCAGACATCTCTGGGGCCAACGTCCTGACTTTC
J: TRBJ1-2; V: TRBV30; size: few; D: TRBD1; CDR3: CAWREGTVYGYTF; DNA: TGTGCCTGGAGGGAGGGGACAGTTTATGGCTACACCTTC
J: TRBJ1-5; V: TRBV27; size: few; D: NA; CDR3: CASSPWRGSNQPQHF; DNA: TGTGCCAGCAGTCCCTGGAGGGGAAGCAATCAGCCCCAGCATTTT
J: TRBJ1-5; V: TRBV6-1; size: NA; D: NA; CDR3: CASRKGGNQPQHF; DNA: TGTGCCAGCAGGAAGGGAGGCAATCAGCCCCAGCATTTT
J: TRBJ1-1; V: TRBV20-1; size: many; D: NA; CDR3: CSANFRRTIPAEAFF; DNA: TGCAGTGCTAATTTCAGGCGGACCATTCCCGCCGAGGCTTTCTTT
J: TRBJ1-1; V: TRBV3-1; size: many; D: TRBD1; CDR3: CASHPTGGEAFF; DNA: TGTGCCAGCCATCCGACAGGGGGTGAAGCTTTCTTT